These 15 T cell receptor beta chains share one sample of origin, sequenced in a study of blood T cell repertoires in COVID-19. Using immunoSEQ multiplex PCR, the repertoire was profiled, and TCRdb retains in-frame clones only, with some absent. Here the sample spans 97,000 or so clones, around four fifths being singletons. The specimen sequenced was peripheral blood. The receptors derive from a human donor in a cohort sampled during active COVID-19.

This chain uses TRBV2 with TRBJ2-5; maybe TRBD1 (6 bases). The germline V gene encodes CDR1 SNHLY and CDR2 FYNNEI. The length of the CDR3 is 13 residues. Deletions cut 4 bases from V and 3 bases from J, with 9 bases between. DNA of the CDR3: TGTGCCAGCAGTGTAAACAGGGAAGAGACCCAGTACTTC. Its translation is CASSVNREETQYF. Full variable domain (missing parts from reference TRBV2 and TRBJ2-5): EPEVTQTPSHQVTQMGQEVILRCVPISNHLYFYWYRQILGQKVEFLVSFYNNEISEKSEIFDDQFSVERPDGSNFTLKIRSTKLEDSAMYFCASSVNREETQYFGPGTRLLVL.

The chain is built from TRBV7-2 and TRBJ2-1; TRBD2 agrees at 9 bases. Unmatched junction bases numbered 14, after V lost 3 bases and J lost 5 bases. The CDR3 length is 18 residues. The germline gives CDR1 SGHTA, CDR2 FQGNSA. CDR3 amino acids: CASSLDGTSSLRNNEQFF. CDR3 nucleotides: TGTGCCAGCAGCTTGGATGGGACTAGCTCCCTAAGAAACAATGAGCAGTTCTTC.

CDR3 bases: TGTGCCAGTAGTAGGCAGGGTATTTTGGGAGAGACCCAGTACTTC. Protein: CASSRQGILGETQYF. The chain combines TRBV19 with TRBJ2-5; possibly TRBD1 for D (5 bases). Germline V gene sequence: CDR1 LNHDA, CDR2 SQIVND (reference sequence). Trimming cost V 4 bases and J 4 bases, with 16 bases left between them. This CDR3 is built from 15 residues.

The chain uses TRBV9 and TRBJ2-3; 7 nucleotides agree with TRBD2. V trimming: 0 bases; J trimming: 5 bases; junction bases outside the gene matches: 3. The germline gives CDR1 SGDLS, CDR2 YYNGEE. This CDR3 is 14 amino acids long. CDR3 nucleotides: TGTGCCAGCAGCGTAGTTGCGGGGGAAGATACGCAGTATTTT. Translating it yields CASSVVAGEDTQYF.

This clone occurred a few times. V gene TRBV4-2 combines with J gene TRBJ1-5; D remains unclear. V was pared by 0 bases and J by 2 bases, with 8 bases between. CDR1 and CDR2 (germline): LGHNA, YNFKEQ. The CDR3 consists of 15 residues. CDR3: CASSQDYEGNQPQHF. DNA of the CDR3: TGTGCCAGCAGCCAAGATTATGAGGGCAATCAGCCCCAGCATTTT.

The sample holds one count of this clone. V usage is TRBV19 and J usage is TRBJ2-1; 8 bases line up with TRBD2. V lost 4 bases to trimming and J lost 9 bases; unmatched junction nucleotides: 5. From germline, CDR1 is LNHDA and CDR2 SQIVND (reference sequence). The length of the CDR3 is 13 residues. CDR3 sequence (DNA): TGTGCCAGTAGTACAAACCGGGGGGGTGAGCAGTTCTTC. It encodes CASSTNRGGEQFF.

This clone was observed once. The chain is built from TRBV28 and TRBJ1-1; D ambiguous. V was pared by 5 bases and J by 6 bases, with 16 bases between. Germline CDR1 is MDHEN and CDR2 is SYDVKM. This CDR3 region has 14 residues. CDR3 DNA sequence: TGTGCCAGCAGTCAGACGGGAGGTTGGTCTGAAGCTTTCTTT. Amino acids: CASSQTGGWSEAFF.

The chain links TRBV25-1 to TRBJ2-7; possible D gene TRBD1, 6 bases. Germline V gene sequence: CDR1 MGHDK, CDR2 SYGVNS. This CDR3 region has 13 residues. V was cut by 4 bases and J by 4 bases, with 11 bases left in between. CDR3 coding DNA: TGTGCCAGCAGTGCCACGGACAGATACGAGCAGTACTTC. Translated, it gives CASSATDRYEQYF.

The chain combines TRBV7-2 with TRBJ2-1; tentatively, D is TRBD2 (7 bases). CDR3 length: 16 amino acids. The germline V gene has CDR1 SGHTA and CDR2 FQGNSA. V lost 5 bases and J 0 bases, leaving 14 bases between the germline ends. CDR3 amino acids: CASSLGGAVSYNEQFF. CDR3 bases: TGTGCCAGCAGCCTTGGGGGGGCGGTCTCCTACAATGAGCAGTTCTTC.

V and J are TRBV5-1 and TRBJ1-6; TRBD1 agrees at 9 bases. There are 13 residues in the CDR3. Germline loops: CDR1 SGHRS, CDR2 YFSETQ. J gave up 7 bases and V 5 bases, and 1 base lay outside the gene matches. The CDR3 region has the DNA TGCGCCAGCAGGGGGACAGGGAATTCACCCCTCCACTTT. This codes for CASRGTGNSPLHF.

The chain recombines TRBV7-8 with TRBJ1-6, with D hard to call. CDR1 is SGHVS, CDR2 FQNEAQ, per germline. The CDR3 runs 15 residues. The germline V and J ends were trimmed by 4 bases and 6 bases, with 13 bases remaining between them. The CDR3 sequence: CASSSYRVRNSPLHF. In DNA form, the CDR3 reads TGTGCCAGCAGCTCCTACCGCGTCCGTAATTCACCCCTCCACTTT.

CDR3 region: CASSNYNEQFF. The CDR3 region has the DNA TGTGCCAGCTCAAACTACAATGAGCAGTTCTTC. J is TRBJ2-1 and V is TRBV28; D unresolved. Germline CDR1 and CDR2: MDHEN and SYDVKM. Deletions cut 8 bases from V and 3 bases from J, with 5 bases between. The CDR3 totals 11 residues.

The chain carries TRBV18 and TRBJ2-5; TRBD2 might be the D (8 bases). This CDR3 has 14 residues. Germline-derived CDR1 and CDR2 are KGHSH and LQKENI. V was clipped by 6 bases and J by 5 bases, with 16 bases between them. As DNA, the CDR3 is TGTGCCAGCTCCCCGGGGGGGACAGCGGAGACCCAGTACTTC. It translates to CASSPGGTAETQYF.

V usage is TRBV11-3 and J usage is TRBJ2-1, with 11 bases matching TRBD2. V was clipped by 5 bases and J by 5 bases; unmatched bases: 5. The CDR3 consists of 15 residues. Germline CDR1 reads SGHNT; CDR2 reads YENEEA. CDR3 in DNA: TGTGCCAGCAGCCCCCTAGCGGGGGGAAACAATGAGCAGTTCTTC. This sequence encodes CASSPLAGGNNEQFF.

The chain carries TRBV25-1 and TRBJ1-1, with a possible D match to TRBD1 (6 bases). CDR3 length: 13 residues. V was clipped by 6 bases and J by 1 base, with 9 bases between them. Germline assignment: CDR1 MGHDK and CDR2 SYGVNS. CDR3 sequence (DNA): TGTGCCAGCAGCTCACAGGGGAACACTGAAGCTTTCTTT. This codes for CASSSQGNTEAFF.